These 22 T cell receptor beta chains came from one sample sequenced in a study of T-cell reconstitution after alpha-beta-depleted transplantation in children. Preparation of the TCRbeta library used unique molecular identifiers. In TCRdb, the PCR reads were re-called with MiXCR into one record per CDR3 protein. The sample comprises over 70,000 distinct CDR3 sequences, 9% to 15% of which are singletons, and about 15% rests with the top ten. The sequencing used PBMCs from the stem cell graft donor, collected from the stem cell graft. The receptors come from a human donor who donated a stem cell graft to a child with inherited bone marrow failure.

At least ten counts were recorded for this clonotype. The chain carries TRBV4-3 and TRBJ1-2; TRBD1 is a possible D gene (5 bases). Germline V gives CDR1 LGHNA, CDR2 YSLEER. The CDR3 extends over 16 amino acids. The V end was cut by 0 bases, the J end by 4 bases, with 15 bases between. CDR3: CASSQDQSGFSYGYTF. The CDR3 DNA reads TGCGCCAGCAGCCAAGATCAGTCAGGGTTTTCCTATGGCTACACCTTC.

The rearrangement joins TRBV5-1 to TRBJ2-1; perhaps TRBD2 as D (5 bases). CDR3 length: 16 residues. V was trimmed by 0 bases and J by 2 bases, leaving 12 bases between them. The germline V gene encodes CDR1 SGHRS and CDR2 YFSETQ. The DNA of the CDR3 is TGCGCCAGCAGCTTGGCCTCGGGGTTCCCCTACAATGAGCAGTTCTTC. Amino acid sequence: CASSLASGFPYNEQFF.

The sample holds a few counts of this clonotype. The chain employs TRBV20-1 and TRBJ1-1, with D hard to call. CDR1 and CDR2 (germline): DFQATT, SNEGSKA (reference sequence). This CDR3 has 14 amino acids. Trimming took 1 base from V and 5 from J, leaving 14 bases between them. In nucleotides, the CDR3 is TGCAGTGCTAGAGTCTCGGGGTTTGGGACTGAAGCTTTCTTT. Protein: CSARVSGFGTEAFF.

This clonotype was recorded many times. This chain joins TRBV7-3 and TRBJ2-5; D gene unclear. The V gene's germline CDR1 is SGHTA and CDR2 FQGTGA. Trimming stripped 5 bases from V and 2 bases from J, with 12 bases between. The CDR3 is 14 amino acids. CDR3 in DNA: TGTGCCAGCAGCGCCGACACCAGACAAGAGACCCAGTACTTC. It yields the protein CASSADTRQETQYF.

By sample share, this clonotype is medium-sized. CDR3 DNA sequence: TGCAGTGCGGAAGCGCAGGGGCTAGGGGAGCAGTACTTC. Translated: CSAEAQGLGEQYF. The V call is TRBV20-1, the J call TRBJ2-7; the D gene is possibly TRBD1 (6 bases). Germline values: CDR1 DFQATT, CDR2 SNEGSKA (reference sequence). The V end lost 6 bases, the J end lost 7 bases, and 19 bases lay between the germline ends. CDR3 length: 13 amino acids.

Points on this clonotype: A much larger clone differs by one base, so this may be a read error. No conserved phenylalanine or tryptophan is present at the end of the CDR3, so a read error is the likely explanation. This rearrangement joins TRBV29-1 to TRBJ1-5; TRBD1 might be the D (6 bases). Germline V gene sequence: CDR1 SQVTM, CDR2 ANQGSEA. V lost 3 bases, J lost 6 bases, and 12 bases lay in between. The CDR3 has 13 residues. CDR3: CSVDRGVGQPQHS. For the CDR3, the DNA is TGCAGCGTTGATAGGGGGGTTGGTCAGCCCCAGCATTCT.

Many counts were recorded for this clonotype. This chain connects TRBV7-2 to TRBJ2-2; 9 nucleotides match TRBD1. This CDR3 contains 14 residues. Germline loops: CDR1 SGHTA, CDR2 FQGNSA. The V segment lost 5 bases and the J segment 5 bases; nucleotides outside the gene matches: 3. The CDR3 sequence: CASSPTGGTGELFF. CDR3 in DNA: TGTGCCAGCAGCCCGACAGGGGGGACCGGGGAGCTGTTTTTT.

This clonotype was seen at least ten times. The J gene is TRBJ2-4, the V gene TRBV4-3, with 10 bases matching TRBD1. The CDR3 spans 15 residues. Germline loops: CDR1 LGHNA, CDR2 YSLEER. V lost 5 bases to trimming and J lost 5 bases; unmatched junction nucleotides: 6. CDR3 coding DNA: TGCGCCAGCAGCAGTCCCGGGACAGGGGAAAACATTCAGTACTTC. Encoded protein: CASSSPGTGENIQYF.

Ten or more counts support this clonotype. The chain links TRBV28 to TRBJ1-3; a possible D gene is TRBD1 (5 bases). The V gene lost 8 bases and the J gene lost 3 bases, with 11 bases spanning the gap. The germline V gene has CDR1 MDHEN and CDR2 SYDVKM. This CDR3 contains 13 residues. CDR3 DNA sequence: TGTGCCAGCGTGGAGGGGAGTGGAAACACCATATATTTT. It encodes CASVEGSGNTIYF.

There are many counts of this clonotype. The CDR3 sequence: CAISETVNTEAFF. In nucleotides, the CDR3 is TGTGCCATCAGTGAGACAGTGAACACTGAAGCTTTCTTT. The J gene is TRBJ1-1, the V gene TRBV10-3; D gene ambiguous. The CDR3 contains 13 residues. CDR1 is ENHRY, CDR2 SYGVKD, per germline. Trimming pared 2 bases from V and 0 bases from J, leaving 4 bases between.

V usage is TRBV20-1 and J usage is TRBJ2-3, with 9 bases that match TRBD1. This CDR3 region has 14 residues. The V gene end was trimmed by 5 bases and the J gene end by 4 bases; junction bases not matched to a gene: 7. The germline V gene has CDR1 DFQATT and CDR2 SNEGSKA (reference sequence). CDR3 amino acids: CSARPGQGPDTQYF. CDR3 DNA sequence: TGCAGTGCTCGGCCGGGACAGGGTCCAGATACGCAGTATTTT.

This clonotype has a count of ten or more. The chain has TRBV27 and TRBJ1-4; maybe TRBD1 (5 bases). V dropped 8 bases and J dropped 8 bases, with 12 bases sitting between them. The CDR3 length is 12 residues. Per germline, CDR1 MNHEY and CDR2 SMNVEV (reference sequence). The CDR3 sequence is CASGGEAEKLFF. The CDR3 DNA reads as TGTGCCAGCGGAGGGGAGGCGGAAAAACTGTTTTTT.

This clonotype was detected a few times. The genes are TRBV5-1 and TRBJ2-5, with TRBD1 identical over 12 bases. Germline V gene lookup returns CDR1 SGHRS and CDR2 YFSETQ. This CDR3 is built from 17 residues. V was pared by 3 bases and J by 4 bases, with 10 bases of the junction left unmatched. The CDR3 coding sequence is TGCGCCAGCAGCTCGGGACAGGGGGCGCGTTTGGTAGAGACCCAGTACTTC. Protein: CASSSGQGARLVETQYF.

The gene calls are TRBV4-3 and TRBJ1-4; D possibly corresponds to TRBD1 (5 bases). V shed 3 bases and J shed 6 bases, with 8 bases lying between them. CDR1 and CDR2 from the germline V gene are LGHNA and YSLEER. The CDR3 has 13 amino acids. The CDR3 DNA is TGCGCCAGCAGCCAGAGAGGGGATGAAAAACTGTTTTTT. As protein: CASSQRGDEKLFF.

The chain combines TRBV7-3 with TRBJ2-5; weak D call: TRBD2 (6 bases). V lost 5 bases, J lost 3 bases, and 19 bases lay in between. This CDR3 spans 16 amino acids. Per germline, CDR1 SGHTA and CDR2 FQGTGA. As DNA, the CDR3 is TGTGCCAGCAGCAACCCCGGGGGTAGTGGGGAAGAGACCCAGTACTTC. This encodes CASSNPGGSGEETQYF.

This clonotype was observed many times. The CDR3 spells CASSLIRGGYTEAFF. CDR3 nucleotide sequence: TGTGCCAGCAGTTTGATTCGAGGGGGTTACACTGAAGCTTTCTTT. This chain uses TRBV28 with TRBJ1-1; a weak D match, TRBD1 (6 bases). Between the trimmed V and J ends, which lost 3 bases and 3 bases, there was a span of 14 bases. Germline-derived CDR1 and CDR2 are MDHEN and SYDVKM. The CDR3 has 15 amino acids.

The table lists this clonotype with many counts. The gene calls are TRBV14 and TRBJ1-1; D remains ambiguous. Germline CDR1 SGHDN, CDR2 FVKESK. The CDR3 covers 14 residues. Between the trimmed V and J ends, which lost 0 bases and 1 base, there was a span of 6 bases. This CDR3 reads CASSQESENTEAFF. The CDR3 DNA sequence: TGTGCCAGCAGCCAAGAATCGGAGAACACTGAAGCTTTCTTT.

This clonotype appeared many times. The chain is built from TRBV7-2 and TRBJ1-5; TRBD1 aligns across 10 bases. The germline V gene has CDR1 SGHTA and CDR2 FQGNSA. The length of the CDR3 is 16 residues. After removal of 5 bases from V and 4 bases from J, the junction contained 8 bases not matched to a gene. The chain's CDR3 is CASSPGTGVRNQPQHF. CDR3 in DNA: TGTGCCAGCAGCCCAGGGACAGGGGTTAGGAATCAGCCCCAGCATTTT.

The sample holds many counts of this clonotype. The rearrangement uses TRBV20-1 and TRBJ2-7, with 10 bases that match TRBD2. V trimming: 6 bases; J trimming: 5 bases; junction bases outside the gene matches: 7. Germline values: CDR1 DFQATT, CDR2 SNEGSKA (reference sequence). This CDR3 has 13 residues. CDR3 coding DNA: TGCAGTGCAGCTAGCGGGAGTAAAAACGAGCAGTACTTC. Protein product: CSAASGSKNEQYF.

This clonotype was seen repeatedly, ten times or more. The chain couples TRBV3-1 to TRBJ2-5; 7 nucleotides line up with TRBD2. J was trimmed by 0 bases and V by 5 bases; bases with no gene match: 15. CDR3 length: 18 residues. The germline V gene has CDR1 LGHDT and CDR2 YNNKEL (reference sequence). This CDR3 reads CASSALGGGSRYQETQYF. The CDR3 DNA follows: TGTGCCAGCAGCGCCCTAGGCGGGGGATCCCGCTACCAAGAGACCCAGTACTTC.

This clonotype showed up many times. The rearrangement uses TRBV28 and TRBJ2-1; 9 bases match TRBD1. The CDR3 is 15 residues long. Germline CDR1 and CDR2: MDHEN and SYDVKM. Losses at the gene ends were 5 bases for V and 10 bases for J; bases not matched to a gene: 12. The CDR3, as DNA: TGTGCCAGCAGTGCACAGGGGGCGCGGTCAGCCGAGCAGTTCTTC. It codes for CASSAQGARSAEQFF.

The CDR3 nucleotides are TGTGCCAGCAGTTACGTCCGGGCCGGGACTGAAGCTTTCTTT. This translates into CASSYVRAGTEAFF. The gene calls are TRBV6-5 and TRBJ1-1; D gene ambiguous. This CDR3 has 14 amino acids. Germline V gives CDR1 MNHEY, CDR2 SVGAGI. V was shortened by 2 bases and J by 5 bases, with 12 bases between the two germline ends.